These T cell receptor beta chains were read from a single sample in a study of glioma-infiltrating T cells after dendritic cell vaccination. This table comes from immunoSEQ multiplex PCR, and its TCRdb copy is limited to in-frame clones, with some not included. The data contain some 46,000 clones, 70% to 90% of them singletons. The specimen was blood, collected after dendritic cell vaccination. The receptors come from a human donor with glioblastoma. CDR3s include the opening cysteine and the closing phenylalanine or tryptophan. Each record gives: J gene, clone size, D gene, V gene, CDR3 DNA, CDR3 protein. A D gene is named only where the DNA matches it firmly. Clone size appears in some rows only: once, few, many, or a class for an expanded clone.

j_call: TRBJ2-2; clone_size: -; d_call: TRBD2; v_call: TRBV7-2; cdr3_nt: TGTGCCAGCAGTATCATGGGGACTAGTTCCGGGGAGCTGTTTTTT; cdr3_aa: CASSIMGTSSGELFF
j_call: TRBJ2-7; clone_size: -; d_call: TRBD1; v_call: TRBV27; cdr3_nt: TGTGCCAGCAGTTTGGTACAGGGGGCCTACGAGCAGTACTTC; cdr3_aa: CASSLVQGAYEQYF
j_call: TRBJ1-3; clone_size: -; d_call: -; v_call: TRBV11-1; cdr3_nt: TGTGCCAGCGCAAGCGGGCAGCACTCTGGAAACACCATATATTTT; cdr3_aa: CASASGQHSGNTIYF
j_call: TRBJ2-1; clone_size: -; d_call: TRBD1; v_call: TRBV6-5; cdr3_nt: TGTGCCAGCCGTCCGGGACAGGGGAACAATGAGCAGTTCTTC; cdr3_aa: CASRPGQGNNEQFF
j_call: TRBJ1-4; clone_size: -; d_call: TRBD1; v_call: TRBV18; cdr3_nt: TGTGCCAGCTCAACTGGGACAGCGGAAAAACTGTTTTTT; cdr3_aa: CASSTGTAEKLFF
j_call: TRBJ1-2; clone_size: -; d_call: TRBD1; v_call: TRBV7-2; cdr3_nt: TGTGCCAGCAGCAATCCGGGACAGGACTATGGCTACACCTTC; cdr3_aa: CASSNPGQDYGYTF
j_call: TRBJ2-5; clone_size: -; d_call: TRBD1; v_call: TRBV30; cdr3_nt: TGTGCCTGGAGTGTACGCAACAGGGGGGCGGGGACCCAGTACTTC; cdr3_aa: CAWSVRNRGAGTQYF
j_call: TRBJ2-7; clone_size: -; d_call: TRBD2; v_call: TRBV29-1; cdr3_nt: TGCAGCGTTGAGGGCGGGAGGGACTACGAGCAGTACTTC; cdr3_aa: CSVEGGRDYEQYF
j_call: TRBJ2-1; clone_size: -; d_call: TRBD1; v_call: TRBV7-6; cdr3_nt: TGTGCCAGCAGCTTAGGAATGGGGCAGGGGGCGGGTAATGAGCAGTTCTTC; cdr3_aa: CASSLGMGQGAGNEQFF
j_call: TRBJ1-5; clone_size: -; d_call: -; v_call: TRBV6-1; cdr3_nt: TGTGCCAGCAGTGAACGAAGTTGGGGGCCCTGGCAGCCCCAGCATTTT; cdr3_aa: CASSERSWGPWQPQHF
j_call: TRBJ1-1; clone_size: -; d_call: TRBD1; v_call: TRBV5-6; cdr3_nt: TGTGCCAGCAGCCGCCAGGGGGTACGGACTGAAGCTTTCTTT; cdr3_aa: CASSRQGVRTEAFF
j_call: TRBJ1-2; clone_size: -; d_call: -; v_call: TRBV5-6; cdr3_nt: TGTGCCAGCAGTCCCAGGTTCTACTATGGCTACACCTTC; cdr3_aa: CASSPRFYYGYTF
j_call: TRBJ2-3; clone_size: -; d_call: -; v_call: TRBV7-8; cdr3_nt: TGTGCCAGTGGCCTCACAGATACGCAGTATTTT; cdr3_aa: CASGLTDTQYF
j_call: TRBJ2-1; clone_size: -; d_call: TRBD1; v_call: TRBV30; cdr3_nt: TGTGCCTGGAGTGGGGACAGGGAGCAGTTCTTC; cdr3_aa: CAWSGDREQFF
j_call: TRBJ2-2; clone_size: -; d_call: -; v_call: TRBV10-3; cdr3_nt: TGTGCCATCACTTCCCGTCCGGCCGGGGAGCTGTTTTTT; cdr3_aa: CAITSRPAGELFF
j_call: TRBJ1-1; clone_size: few; d_call: TRBD1; v_call: TRBV18; cdr3_nt: TGTGCCAGCTCACCACCGGAGACAGGGTCTATGAACACTGAAGCTTTCTTT; cdr3_aa: CASSPPETGSMNTEAFF
j_call: TRBJ2-1; clone_size: -; d_call: -; v_call: TRBV4-2; cdr3_nt: TGTGCCAGCAGCCAACTCCGGGACTCGCGGAACAATGAGCAGTTCTTC; cdr3_aa: CASSQLRDSRNNEQFF
j_call: TRBJ2-3; clone_size: -; d_call: TRBD1; v_call: TRBV5-8; cdr3_nt: TGTGCCAGCAGCTTGATCGGACAGGACACAGATACGCAGTATTTT; cdr3_aa: CASSLIGQDTDTQYF
j_call: TRBJ1-1; clone_size: once; d_call: -; v_call: TRBV27; cdr3_nt: TGTGCCAGCAGTTTCATTCCCGGGGGGACTGAAGCTTTCTTT; cdr3_aa: CASSFIPGGTEAFF
j_call: TRBJ2-1; clone_size: -; d_call: TRBD2; v_call: TRBV4-2; cdr3_nt: TGTGCCAGCAGCCAAGGGCCTAGCGGGAGAAATGAGCAGTTCTTC; cdr3_aa: CASSQGPSGRNEQFF
j_call: TRBJ2-1; clone_size: -; d_call: -; v_call: TRBV29-1; cdr3_nt: TGCAGCGTTGAAGAGTTGCGGAGCTCCTACAATGAGCAGTTCTTC; cdr3_aa: CSVEELRSSYNEQFF
j_call: TRBJ1-2; clone_size: medium-sized; d_call: -; v_call: TRBV7-9; cdr3_nt: TGTGCCAGCAGCCCCCCCTGGGGAGACTATGGCTACACCTTC; cdr3_aa: CASSPPWGDYGYTF